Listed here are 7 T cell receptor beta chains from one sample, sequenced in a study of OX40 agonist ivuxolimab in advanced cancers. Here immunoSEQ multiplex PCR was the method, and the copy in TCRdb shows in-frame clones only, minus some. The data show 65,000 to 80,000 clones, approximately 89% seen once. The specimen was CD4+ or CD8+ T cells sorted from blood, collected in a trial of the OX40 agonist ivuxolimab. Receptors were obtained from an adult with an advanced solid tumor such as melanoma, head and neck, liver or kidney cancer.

The CDR3 is CASSPRWQEANVLTF. The CDR3 DNA reads TGTGCCAGCAGTCCTCGTTGGCAGGAGGCCAACGTCCTGACTTTC. The chain has TRBV27 and TRBJ2-6; no reliable D call. Germline V CDR1 and CDR2: MNHEY, SMNVEV (reference sequence). V was trimmed by 5 bases and J by 6 bases, leaving 14 bases between them. The CDR3 consists of 15 residues.

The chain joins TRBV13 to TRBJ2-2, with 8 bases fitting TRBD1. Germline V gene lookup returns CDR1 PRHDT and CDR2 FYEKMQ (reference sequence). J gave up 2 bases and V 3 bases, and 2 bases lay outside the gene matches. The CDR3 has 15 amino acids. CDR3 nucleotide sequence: TGTGCCAGCAGCTTGGGGACAGGCAACACCGGGGAGCTGTTTTTT. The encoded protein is CASSLGTGNTGELFF. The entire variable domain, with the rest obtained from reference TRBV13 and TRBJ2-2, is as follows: AAGVIQSPRHLIKEKRETATLKCYPIPRHDTVYWYQQGPGQDPQFLISFYEKMQSDKGSIPDRFSAQQFSDYHSELNMSSLELGDSALYFCASSLGTGNTGELFFGEGSRLTVL.

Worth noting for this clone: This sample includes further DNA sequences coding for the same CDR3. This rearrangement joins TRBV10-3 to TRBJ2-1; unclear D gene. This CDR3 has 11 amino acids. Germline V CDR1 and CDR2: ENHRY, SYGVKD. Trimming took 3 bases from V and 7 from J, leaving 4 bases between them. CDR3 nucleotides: TGTGCCATCAGTGATCTGAATGAGCAGTTCTTC. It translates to CAISDLNEQFF.

CDR3 residues: CASSPSERAYEQYF. The CDR3 DNA sequence: TGCGCCAGCAGCCCTTCCGAGCGGGCCTACGAGCAGTACTTC. The genes are TRBV5-1 and TRBJ2-7; TRBD2 is a possible D gene (6 bases). The CDR3 totals 14 residues. Trimming shortened V by 4 bases and J by 2 bases, and 13 bases separated the two germline ends. CDR1 and CDR2 from the germline V gene are SGHRS and YFSETQ. Variable domain in full (rest from reference TRBV5-1 and TRBJ2-7): KAGVTQTPRYLIKTRGQQVTLSCSPISGHRSVSWYQQTPGQGLQFLFEYFSETQRNKGNFPGRFSGRQFSNSRSEMNVSTLELGDSALYLCASSPSERAYEQYFGPGTRLTVT.

The CDR3 nucleotides are TGTGCCAGCAGCTTTGGGGCGATGGATTCACCCCTCCACTTT. Encoded protein: CASSFGAMDSPLHF. This chain connects TRBV5-4 to TRBJ1-6, with D tentatively TRBD1 (5 bases). Germline assignment: CDR1 SGHNT and CDR2 YYREEE (reference sequence). Trimming took off 2 bases at V and 8 bases at J, with 11 bases between the two ends. CDR3 length: 14 amino acids.

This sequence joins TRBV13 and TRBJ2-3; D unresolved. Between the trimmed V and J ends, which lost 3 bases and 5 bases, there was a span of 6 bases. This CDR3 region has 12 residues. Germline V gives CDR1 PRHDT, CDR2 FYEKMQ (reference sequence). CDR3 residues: CASSLVLDTQYF. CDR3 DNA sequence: TGTGCCAGCAGCTTGGTGCTAGATACGCAGTATTTT.

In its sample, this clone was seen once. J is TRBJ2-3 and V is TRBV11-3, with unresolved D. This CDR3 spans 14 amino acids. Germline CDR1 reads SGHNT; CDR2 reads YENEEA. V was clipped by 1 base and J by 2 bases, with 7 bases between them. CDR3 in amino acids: CASSLGQITDTQYF. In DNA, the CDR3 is TGTGCCAGCAGCTTAGGCCAGATCACAGATACGCAGTATTTT.